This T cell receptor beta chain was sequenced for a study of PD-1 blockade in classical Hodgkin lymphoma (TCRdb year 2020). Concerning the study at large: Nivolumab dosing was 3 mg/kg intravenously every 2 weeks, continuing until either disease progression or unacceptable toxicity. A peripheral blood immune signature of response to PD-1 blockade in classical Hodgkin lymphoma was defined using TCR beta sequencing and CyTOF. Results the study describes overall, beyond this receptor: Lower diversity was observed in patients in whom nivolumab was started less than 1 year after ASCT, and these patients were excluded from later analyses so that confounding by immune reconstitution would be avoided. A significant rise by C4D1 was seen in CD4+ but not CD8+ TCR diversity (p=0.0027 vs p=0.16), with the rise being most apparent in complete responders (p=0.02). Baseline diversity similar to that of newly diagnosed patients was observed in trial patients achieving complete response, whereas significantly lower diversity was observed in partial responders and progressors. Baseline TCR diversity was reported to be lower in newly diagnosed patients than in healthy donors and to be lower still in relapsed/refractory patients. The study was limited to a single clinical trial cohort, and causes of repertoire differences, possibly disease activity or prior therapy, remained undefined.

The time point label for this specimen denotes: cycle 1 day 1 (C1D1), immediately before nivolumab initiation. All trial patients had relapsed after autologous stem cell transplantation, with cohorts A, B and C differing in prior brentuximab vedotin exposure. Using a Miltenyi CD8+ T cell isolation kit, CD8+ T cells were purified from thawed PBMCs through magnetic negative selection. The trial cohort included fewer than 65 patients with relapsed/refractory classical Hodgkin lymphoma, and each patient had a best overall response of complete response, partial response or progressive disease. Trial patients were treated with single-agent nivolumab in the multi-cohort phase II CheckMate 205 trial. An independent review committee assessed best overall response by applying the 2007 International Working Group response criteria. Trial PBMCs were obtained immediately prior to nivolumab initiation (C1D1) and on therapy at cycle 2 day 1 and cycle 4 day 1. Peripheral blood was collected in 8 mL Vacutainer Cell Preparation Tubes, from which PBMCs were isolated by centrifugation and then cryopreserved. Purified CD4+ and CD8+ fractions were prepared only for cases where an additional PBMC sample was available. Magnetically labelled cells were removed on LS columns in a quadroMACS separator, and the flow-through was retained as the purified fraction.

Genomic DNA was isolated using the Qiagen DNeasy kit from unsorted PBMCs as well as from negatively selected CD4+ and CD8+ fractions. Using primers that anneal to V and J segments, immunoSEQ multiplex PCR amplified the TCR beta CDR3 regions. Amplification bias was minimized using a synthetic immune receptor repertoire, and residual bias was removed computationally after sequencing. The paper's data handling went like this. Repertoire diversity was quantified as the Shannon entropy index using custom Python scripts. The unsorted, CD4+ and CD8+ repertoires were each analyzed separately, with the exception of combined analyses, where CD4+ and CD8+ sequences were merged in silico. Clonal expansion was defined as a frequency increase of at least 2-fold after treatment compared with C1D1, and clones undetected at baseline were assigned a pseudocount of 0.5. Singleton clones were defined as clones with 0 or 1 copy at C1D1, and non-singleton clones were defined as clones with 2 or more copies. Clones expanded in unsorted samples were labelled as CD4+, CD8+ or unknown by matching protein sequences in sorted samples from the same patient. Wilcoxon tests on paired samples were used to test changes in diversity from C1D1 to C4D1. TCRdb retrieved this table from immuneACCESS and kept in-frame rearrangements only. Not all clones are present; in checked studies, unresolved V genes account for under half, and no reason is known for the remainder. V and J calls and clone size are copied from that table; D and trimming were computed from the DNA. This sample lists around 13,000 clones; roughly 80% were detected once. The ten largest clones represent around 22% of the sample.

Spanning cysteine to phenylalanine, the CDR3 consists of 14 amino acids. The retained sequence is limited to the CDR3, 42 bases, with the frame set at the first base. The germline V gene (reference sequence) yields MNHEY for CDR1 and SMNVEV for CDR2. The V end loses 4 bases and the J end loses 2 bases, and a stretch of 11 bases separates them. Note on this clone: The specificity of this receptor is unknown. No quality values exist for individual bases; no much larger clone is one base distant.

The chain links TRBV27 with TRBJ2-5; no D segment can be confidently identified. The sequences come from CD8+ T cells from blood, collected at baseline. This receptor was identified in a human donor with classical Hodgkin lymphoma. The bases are TGTGCCAGCAGTTCCACCGGCCCACAAGAGACCCAGTACTTC. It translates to CASSSTGPQETQYF.